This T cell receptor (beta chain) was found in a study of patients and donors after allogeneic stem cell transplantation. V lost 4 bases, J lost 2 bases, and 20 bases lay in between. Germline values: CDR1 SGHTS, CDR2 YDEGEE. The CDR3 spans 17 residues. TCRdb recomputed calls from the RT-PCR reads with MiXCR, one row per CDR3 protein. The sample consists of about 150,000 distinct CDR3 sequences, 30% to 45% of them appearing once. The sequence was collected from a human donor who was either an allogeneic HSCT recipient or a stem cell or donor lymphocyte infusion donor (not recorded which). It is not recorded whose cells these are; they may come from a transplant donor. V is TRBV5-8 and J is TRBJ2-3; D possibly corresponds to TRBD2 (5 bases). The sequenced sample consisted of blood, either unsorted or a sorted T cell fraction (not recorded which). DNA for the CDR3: TGTGCCAGCAGCCCGTCCTTCGGGGATTTTCCCACAGATACGCAGTATTTT. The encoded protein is CASSPSFGDFPTDTQYF.